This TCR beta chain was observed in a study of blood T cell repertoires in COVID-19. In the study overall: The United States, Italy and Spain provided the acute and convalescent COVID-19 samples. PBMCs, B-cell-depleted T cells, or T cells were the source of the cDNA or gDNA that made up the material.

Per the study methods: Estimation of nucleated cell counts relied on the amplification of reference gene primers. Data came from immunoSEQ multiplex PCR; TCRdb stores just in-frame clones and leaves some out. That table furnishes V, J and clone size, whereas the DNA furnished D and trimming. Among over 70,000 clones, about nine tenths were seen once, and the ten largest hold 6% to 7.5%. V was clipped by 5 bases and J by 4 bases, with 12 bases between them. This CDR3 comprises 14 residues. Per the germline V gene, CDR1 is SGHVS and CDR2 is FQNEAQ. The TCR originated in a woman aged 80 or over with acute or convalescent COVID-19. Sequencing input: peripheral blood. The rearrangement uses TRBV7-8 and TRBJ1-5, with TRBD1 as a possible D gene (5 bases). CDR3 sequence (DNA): TGTGCCAGCAGCATGACAGATAAGAATCAGCCCCAGCATTTT. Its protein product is CASSMTDKNQPQHF.